A single sample gave rise to the 16 T cell receptor beta chains below, sequenced in a study of T cells of healthy individuals. TCRdb re-derived calls from the 5' RACE reads in MiXCR, one entry per CDR3 protein. The data hold around 98,000 distinct CDR3 sequences, with approximately 16% observed a single time. These receptors were collected from a human donor in good health.

This clonotype has ten or more counts. The chain carries TRBV18 and TRBJ2-7; D unresolved. Per the germline V gene, CDR1 is KGHSH and CDR2 is LQKENI. The CDR3 is 15 residues long. Trimming shortened V by 0 bases and J by 0 bases, and 9 bases separated the two germline ends. CDR3 region: CASSPPVGRSYEQYF. The CDR3 bases are TGTGCCAGCTCACCACCGGTTGGGCGCTCCTACGAGCAGTACTTC.

V gene TRBV5-1 combines with J gene TRBJ2-3, with 7 bases that match TRBD2. The CDR3 covers 14 residues. The J segment lost 3 bases and the V segment lost 4 bases, leaving 5 bases of the junction unmatched. Germline lookup yields CDR1 SGHRS and CDR2 YFSETQ. CDR3 loop: CASSMTSQTDTQYF. The CDR3 coding sequence is TGCGCCAGCAGCATGACTAGCCAAACAGATACGCAGTATTTT. Full variable domain (missing parts from reference TRBV5-1 and TRBJ2-3): KAGVTQTPRYLIKTRGQQVTLSCSPISGHRSVSWYQQTPGQGLQFLFEYFSETQRNKGNFPGRFSGRQFSNSRSEMNVSTLELGDSALYLCASSMTSQTDTQYFGPGTRLTVL.

This clonotype has only a few counts. The chain employs TRBV2 and TRBJ2-7; D may be TRBD2 (6 bases). V lost 2 bases, J lost 2 bases, and 16 bases lay in between. The CDR3 consists of 16 residues. The germline V gene has CDR1 SNHLY and CDR2 FYNNEI. The CDR3: CASSERLPSETYEQYF. CDR3 bases: TGTGCCAGCAGTGAAAGGCTACCTAGCGAAACCTACGAGCAGTACTTC.

Comments on this clonotype: With a much larger clone just one base away, this may be a read error. This chain links TRBV2 with TRBJ1-2; D possibly corresponds to TRBD1 (6 bases). CDR1 and CDR2 (germline): SNHLY, FYNNEI. The CDR3 spans 13 residues. In nucleotides, the CDR3 is TGTGCCAGCAGTGAATACAGGGCATTAGGCTACAACTTC. It encodes CASSEYRALGYNF.

The chain is built from TRBV2 and TRBJ2-7; D uncertain. Looked up from germline, CDR1 is SNHLY and CDR2 is FYNNEI. V dropped 4 bases and J dropped 3 bases, with 7 bases sitting between them. CDR3 length: 12 residues. The CDR3 DNA reads TGTGCCAGCAGTGCTGTTCACTACGAGCAGTACTTC. Its protein product is CASSAVHYEQYF.

CDR3 region: CSVSTGTVNTEAFF. DNA of the CDR3: TGCAGTGTTTCGACCGGGACAGTGAACACTGAAGCTTTCTTT. V is TRBV20-1 and J is TRBJ1-1, with 7 bases that match TRBD1. With V trimmed by 7 bases and J by 0 bases, 8 bases remained unmatched. The CDR3 covers 14 residues. Germline-derived CDR1 and CDR2 are DFQATT and SNEGSKA (reference sequence).

This clonotype was recorded many times. A read error may account for a junction end that differs from germline. This rearrangement joins TRBV5-1 to TRBJ2-7, with D unresolved. CDR1 and CDR2 from the germline V gene are SGHRS and YFSETQ. This CDR3 spans 11 amino acids. This CDR3 is CASSFGYEQYF. DNA of the CDR3: TGTGCCAGCAGCTTCGGCTACGAGCAGTACTTC. The variable domain in full, with the rest retrieved from reference TRBV5-1 and TRBJ2-7, is KAGVTQTPRYLIKTRGQQVTLSCSPISGHRSVSWYQQTPGQGLQFLFEYFSETQRNKGNFPGRFSGRQFSNSRSEMNVSTLELGDSALYLCASSFGYEQYFGPGTRLTVT.

This clonotype was counted a few times. The V call is TRBV7-2, the J call TRBJ2-1; possibly TRBD2 for D (6 bases). V was pared by 0 bases and J by 10 bases, with 13 bases between. This CDR3 has 14 amino acids. In germline, CDR1 is SGHTA, CDR2 FQGNSA. The CDR3 coding sequence is TGTGCCAGCAGCTTAGCGTTCGGGGCGGGGGAGCAGTTCTTC. This translates into CASSLAFGAGEQFF.

The gene calls are TRBV20-1 and TRBJ2-1, with 10 bases matching TRBD2. Trimming at V came to 1 base and at J to 6 bases, leaving 3 bases not matched to a gene. The CDR3 is 14 amino acids. Germline CDR1 reads DFQATT; CDR2 reads SNEGSKA (reference sequence). CDR3 nucleotides: TGCAGTGCTAGAGTTAGCGGGGGGATCAATGAGCAGTTCTTC. This gives the protein CSARVSGGINEQFF.

The rearrangement uses TRBV6-2 or TRBV6-3 and TRBJ2-3, with a possible D match to TRBD1 (5 bases). Trimming shortened V by 5 bases and J by 2 bases, and 8 bases separated the two germline ends. The V gene's germline CDR1 is MNHEY and CDR2 SVGEGT. The CDR3 sequence is 13 residues long. CDR3 residues: CASSRGITDTQYF. In DNA, the CDR3 is TGTGCCAGCAGTAGGGGTATCACAGATACGCAGTATTTT.

Only a few counts were recorded for this clonotype. This rearrangement joins TRBV5-6 to TRBJ2-7, with TRBD2 matching 8 bases. The CDR3 extends over 13 amino acids. V shed 4 bases and J 3 bases; nucleotides not matched to a gene: 3. CDR1 SGHDT and CDR2 YYEEEE come from the germline V gene. The DNA of the CDR3 is TGTGCCAGCAGCCGAGGGACTAGCTACGAGCAGTACTTC. This encodes CASSRGTSYEQYF.

This clonotype was seen a single time. A much more abundant neighbour one base away suggests this may be a read error. The chain uses TRBV9 and TRBJ2-1, with a tentative D call TRBD2 (6 bases). Trimming pared 4 bases from V and 4 bases from J, leaving 21 bases between. The CDR3 extends over 17 amino acids. Germline V gene sequence: CDR1 SGDLS, CDR2 YYNGEE. The CDR3 region has the DNA TGTGCCAGCAGCCCGCGACTGATAGTGGGGGGTTACAATGAGCAGTTCTTC. Its translation: CASSPRLIVGGYNEQFF.

A few counts support this clonotype. This chain links TRBV5-1 with TRBJ2-3; D may correspond to TRBD1 or TRBD2 (5 bases each). V dropped 4 bases and J dropped 6 bases, with 18 bases sitting between them. CDR3 length equals 15 residues. Germline CDR1 and CDR2: SGHRS and YFSETQ. This CDR3 reads CASSGRGLSPDTQYF. CDR3 coding DNA: TGCGCCAGCAGCGGACGGGGCCTTTCCCCGGATACGCAGTATTTT.

The table lists this clonotype with a few counts. This chain links TRBV24-1 with TRBJ2-1; D ambiguous. CDR3 length: 11 amino acids. The germline V and J ends were trimmed by 6 bases and 3 bases, with 2 bases remaining between them. Germline V gene sequence: CDR1 KGHDR, CDR2 SFDVKD. The CDR3 reads CATSLYNEQFF. In DNA form, the CDR3 reads TGTGCCACCAGTCTCTACAATGAGCAGTTCTTC.

This clonotype was counted a few times. The gene calls are TRBV6-5 and TRBJ1-1; 7 nucleotides match TRBD1. Per the germline V gene, CDR1 is MNHEY and CDR2 is SVGAGI. With V trimmed by 0 bases and J by 8 bases, 3 bases remained unmatched. This CDR3 comprises 13 residues. The CDR3 region has the DNA TGTGCCAGCAGTTACTCGTTAGGGGGCGAAGCTTTCTTT. Amino acids: CASSYSLGGEAFF.

This clonotype was counted only a few times. V usage is TRBV29-1 and J usage is TRBJ1-1, with D uncertain. The CDR3 has 12 residues. CDR1 and CDR2 (germline): SQVTM, ANQGSEA. V dropped 3 bases and J dropped 3 bases, with 8 bases sitting between them. CDR3 nucleotides: TGCAGCGTTGACAGTGGGGACACTGAAGCTTTCTTT. This sequence encodes CSVDSGDTEAFF.